One and the same sample provided the 31 T cell receptor beta chains below, sequenced in a study of vaccination effects on CD4 cells after COVID-19. Pools of viral peptides were used by the ViraFEST assay to expand antigen-specific CD4+ T cells ahead of sequencing. Investigators separated out CD4+ T cells once approximately 9 days of culture had passed. For these TCRs, the target antigens are not known. Clones were read by immunoSEQ multiplex PCR, and TCRdb kept only the in-frame ones, dropping some. The sample lists approximately 54,000 clones; around 80% were seen once. The specimen comprised CD4+ T cells from PBMCs cultured with HCoV-229E spike peptides, sampled before COVID-19 vaccination. These receptors came from a human donor who received a COVID-19 vaccine.

The gene calls are TRBV5-1 and TRBJ2-3, with 13 bases lining up with TRBD2. Germline V gene sequence: CDR1 SGHRS, CDR2 YFSETQ. J was trimmed by 3 bases and V by 4 bases; bases with no gene match: 2. This CDR3 has 15 amino acids. Written as DNA, the CDR3 is TGCGCCAGCAGCGCGACTAGCGGGGGGACAGATACGCAGTATTTT. This codes for CASSATSGGTDTQYF. Full variable domain (outside the CDR3, taken from reference TRBV5-1 and TRBJ2-3): KAGVTQTPRYLIKTRGQQVTLSCSPISGHRSVSWYQQTPGQGLQFLFEYFSETQRNKGNFPGRFSGRQFSNSRSEMNVSTLELGDSALYLCASSATSGGTDTQYFGPGTRLTVL.

The chain carries TRBV12-3 or TRBV12-4 and TRBJ2-7; the D call may be TRBD1 or TRBD2 (5 bases each). This CDR3 has 13 amino acids. Deletions cut 2 bases from V and 2 bases from J, with 7 bases between. CDR3 nucleotides: TGTGCCAGCAGTTTACAGGGACCCTACGAGCAGTACGTC. Its protein product is CASSLQGPYEQYV.

The chain recombines TRBV18 with TRBJ1-4; maybe TRBD1 (5 bases). The CDR3 runs to 15 residues. The germline CDR1 and CDR2 sequences are KGHSH and LQKENI. Trimming shortened V by 4 bases and J by 6 bases, and 15 bases separated the two germline ends. The CDR3 DNA reads TGTGCCAGCTCACAAACGACAGACGGTGATGAAAAACTGTTTTTT. Its protein product is CASSQTTDGDEKLFF.

V is TRBV15 and J is TRBJ1-2, with 9 bases lining up with TRBD1. V lost 1 base and J lost 4; bases outside the gene matches: 4. The CDR3 has 15 residues. CDR1 and CDR2 from the germline V gene are LNHNV and YYDKDF (reference sequence). This CDR3 reads CATSRVGQGGYGYTF. CDR3 nucleotide sequence: TGTGCCACCAGCAGAGTGGGACAGGGAGGCTATGGCTACACCTTC.

The rearrangement links TRBV24-1 to TRBJ1-1; the match to TRBD1 covers 8 bases. J lost 4 bases, V lost 10 bases, and 13 bases had no gene match. The CDR3 has 15 amino acids. Germline CDR1 and CDR2: KGHDR and SFDVKD. The CDR3 nucleotides read TGTGCCACTAGAGGACAGGGAGGCTTAGGCACTGAAGCTTTCTTT. It specifies CATRGQGGLGTEAFF.

This chain uses TRBV19 with TRBJ1-6; D call uncertain. The V end lost 9 bases, the J end lost 7 bases, and 19 bases lay between the germline ends. This CDR3 spans 15 amino acids. Germline assignment: CDR1 LNHDA and CDR2 SQIVND (reference sequence). CDR3 DNA: TGTGCCAGCAAACGCGGCGGTGAGGGAAATTCACCCCTCCACTTT. Its translation is CASKRGGEGNSPLHF.

J is TRBJ1-2 and V is TRBV29-1, with D unclear. The CDR3 loop spans 11 amino acids. CDR1 is SQVTM, CDR2 ANQGSEA, per germline. Between the trimmed V and J ends, which lost 4 bases and 8 bases, there was a span of 11 bases. The DNA for the CDR3 is TGCAGCGTTGGGGCAGCCGGCGGCTACACCTTC. It codes for CSVGAAGGYTF.

This chain links TRBV29-1 with TRBJ1-2; 10 nucleotides match TRBD1. The trim removed 4 bases at V and 7 bases at J, leaving 6 bases unmatched. The germline CDR1 and CDR2 sequences are SQVTM and ANQGSEA. The CDR3 is 13 amino acids. The CDR3 region is CSVARQGASGYTF. The CDR3 DNA reads as TGCAGCGTTGCTCGACAGGGGGCATCTGGCTACACCTTC.

The rearrangement links TRBV19 to TRBJ2-1; D is undetermined. V was trimmed by 5 bases and J by 4 bases, leaving 12 bases between them. The CDR3 is made up of 14 amino acids. The germline V gene has CDR1 LNHDA and CDR2 SQIVND (reference sequence). The CDR3 DNA reads TGTGCCAGTAGTCACGGGCGAGAATACAATGAGCAGTTCTTC. Translation gives CASSHGREYNEQFF.

The table lists this clone with a count of one. V and J are TRBV3-1 (or the pseudogene TRBV3-2) and TRBJ1-4, with D hard to call. V lost 2 bases and J lost 2, with 9 bases in between. Germline V gene data show CDR1 as LGHDT and CDR2 as YNNKEL (reference sequence). The CDR3 contains 15 residues. CDR3 protein: CASSQRAGTNEKLFF. CDR3 nucleotide sequence: TGTGCCAGCAGCCAAAGAGCGGGGACTAATGAAAAACTGTTTTTT.

J is TRBJ1-4 and V is TRBV5-1, with D hard to call. Germline CDR1 and CDR2: SGHRS and YFSETQ. The CDR3 is 14 residues long. The V gene lost 4 bases and the J gene lost 8 bases, with 15 bases spanning the gap. The CDR3 sequence is CASSRGLGEEKLFF. The CDR3 DNA is TGCGCCAGCAGCCGAGGGCTCGGGGAGGAAAAACTGTTTTTT.

The rearrangement uses TRBV4-1 and TRBJ1-1; 9 bases map to TRBD1. V shed 6 bases and J 4 bases; nucleotides not matched to a gene: 6. This CDR3 has 14 amino acids. In germline, CDR1 is MGHRA, CDR2 YSYEKL. The CDR3 here is CASRLQGARTEAFF. For the CDR3, the DNA is TGCGCCAGCAGGTTACAGGGGGCCCGCACTGAAGCTTTCTTT.

The chain has TRBV18 and TRBJ2-5, with D possibly being TRBD2 (5 bases). The CDR3 loop spans 15 amino acids. Germline CDR1 is KGHSH and CDR2 is LQKENI. V was shortened by 2 bases and J by 5 bases, with 15 bases between the two germline ends. CDR3 amino acids: CASSPELGPGETQYF. The CDR3 nucleotides read TGTGCCAGCTCACCAGAACTAGGTCCGGGTGAGACCCAGTACTTC.

The chain is built from TRBV12-5 and TRBJ1-5, with a weak D call TRBD1 (5 bases). With 1 base removed from V and 6 bases from J, the gap between germline ends came to 13 bases. The CDR3 has 15 amino acids. Per germline, CDR1 LGHNT and CDR2 FRNRAP. The CDR3 DNA sequence: TGTGCTAGTGGTTTGGAACCAGGGCTGGGTCAGCCCCAGCATTTT. Its protein is CASGLEPGLGQPQHF.

The chain recombines TRBV6-1 with TRBJ2-3, with D perhaps TRBD1 or TRBD2 (5 bases each). Trimming removed 2 bases at V and 0 bases at J, with 12 bases between. In germline, CDR1 is MNHNS, CDR2 SASEGT. CDR3 length equals 16 residues. CDR3 loop: CASSEFFRDSTDTQYF. The DNA for the CDR3 is TGTGCCAGCAGTGAATTTTTTCGGGACAGCACAGATACGCAGTATTTT.

This clone was detected only once. This chain connects TRBV20-1 to TRBJ1-1; D is undetermined. V was trimmed by 3 bases and J by 14 bases, leaving 13 bases between them. Germline values: CDR1 DFQATT, CDR2 SNEGSKA (reference sequence). The CDR3 is 10 amino acids. The CDR3 loop is CSARGSGEFF. As DNA, the CDR3 is TGCAGTGCTAGGGGCTCCGGAGAGTTCTTT.

The genes are TRBV14 and TRBJ1-3; D gene uncertain. The CDR3 has 11 residues. V was cut by 8 bases and J by 3 bases, with 5 bases left in between. Germline assignment: CDR1 SGHDN and CDR2 FVKESK. The CDR3 region is CASANGNTIYF. CDR3 bases: TGTGCCAGCGCGAATGGAAACACCATATATTTT.

This chain links TRBV5-1 with TRBJ2-5, with D tentatively TRBD2 (5 bases). V lost 0 bases and J 5 bases, leaving 11 bases between the germline ends. The length of the CDR3 is 14 residues. Germline V lookup: CDR1 SGHRS, CDR2 YFSETQ. The CDR3 nucleotides read TGCGCCAGCAGCTTGGGTCAGCGAGGGGAGACCCAGTACTTC. Amino acids: CASSLGQRGETQYF.

This chain links TRBV7-2 with TRBJ2-7; 8 bases agree with TRBD2. The germline V gene has CDR1 SGHTA and CDR2 FQGNSA. This CDR3 is 13 amino acids long. Unmatched junction bases numbered 8, after V lost 5 bases and J lost 8 bases. DNA of the CDR3: TGTGCCAGCAGCCCATCGGGGGGGGCCCAGCAGTACGTC. Encoded protein: CASSPSGGAQQYV.

This clone has a handful of counts. This sequence joins TRBV5-5 and TRBJ1-2, with 8 bases that match TRBD1. CDR1 is SGHKS, CDR2 YYEKEE, per germline (reference sequence). This CDR3 contains 12 residues. V shed 2 bases, J shed 7 bases, and the junction held 1 base outside the gene matches. CDR3 DNA sequence: TGTGCCAGCAGCTTCGGACAGGGTGGCTACACCTTC. Amino acid sequence: CASSFGQGGYTF. Supplemented by reference TRBV5-5 and TRBJ1-2, the full variable domain reads DAGVTQSPTHLIKTRGQQVTLRCSPISGHKSVSWYQQVLGQGPQFIFQYYEKEERGRGNFPDRFSARQFPNYSSELNVNALLLGDSALYLCASSFGQGGYTFGSGTRLTVV.

This clone was recorded once. This rearrangement joins TRBV18 to TRBJ2-3; 7 bases agree with TRBD2. J gave up 5 bases and V 6 bases, and 11 bases lay outside the gene matches. The germline V gene encodes CDR1 KGHSH and CDR2 LQKENI. CDR3 length: 15 residues. The CDR3 nucleotides read TGTGCCAGCTCCTCGGGGACGGGGGGAAAAGATACGCAGTATTTT. This encodes CASSSGTGGKDTQYF.

The chain is built from TRBV5-1 and TRBJ2-1; 7 bases agree with TRBD1. V shed 3 bases and J 4 bases; nucleotides not matched to a gene: 4. Germline V gene data show CDR1 as SGHRS and CDR2 as YFSETQ. The CDR3 runs 14 residues. In nucleotides, the CDR3 is TGCGCCAGCAGCTCCGGGACAGTTTACAATGAGCAGTTCTTC. It specifies CASSSGTVYNEQFF.

The chain carries TRBV30 and TRBJ1-2, with D hard to call. Deletions cut 0 bases from V and 0 bases from J, with 5 bases between. The CDR3 has 13 amino acids. The germline gives CDR1 GTSNPN, CDR2 SVGIG (reference sequence). The CDR3 spells CAWSVLSNYGYTF. The DNA for the CDR3 is TGTGCCTGGAGTGTGTTATCTAACTATGGCTACACCTTC.

The V call is TRBV6-6, the J call TRBJ1-1; TRBD1 aligns across 7 bases. J gave up 3 bases and V 2 bases, and 0 bases lay outside the gene matches. The V gene's germline CDR1 is MNHNY and CDR2 SVGAGI (reference sequence). CDR3 size: 13 residues. The CDR3 region is CASSYGTDTEAFF. The CDR3 DNA reads TGTGCCAGCAGTTACGGGACAGACACTGAAGCTTTCTTT.

As DNA, the CDR3 is TGTGCCAGCAGTTTGGGGGGACACGGAAACATTCAGTACTTC. Protein product: CASSLGGHGNIQYF. The genes are TRBV28 and TRBJ2-4, with D perhaps TRBD1 or TRBD2 (6 bases each). The CDR3 has 14 amino acids. Germline values: CDR1 MDHEN, CDR2 SYDVKM. The V gene lost 3 bases and the J gene lost 6 bases, with 12 bases spanning the gap.

The rearrangement uses TRBV30 and TRBJ1-3; D is ambiguous. The CDR3 totals 14 residues. CDR1 is GTSNPN and CDR2 is SVGIG in the germline V gene (reference sequence). Trimming removed 4 bases at V and 2 bases at J, with 12 bases between. The CDR3 sequence is CAWTIGLPGNTIYF. CDR3 sequence (DNA): TGTGCCTGGACCATAGGGTTACCTGGAAACACCATATATTTT.

This chain joins TRBV6-5 and TRBJ2-1; D is uncertain. The V gene's germline CDR1 is MNHEY and CDR2 SVGAGI. CDR3 length equals 14 residues. V was shortened by 6 bases and J by 0 bases, with 9 bases between the two germline ends. The DNA for the CDR3 is TGTGCCAGCAGACGTGAAAGCTCCTACAATGAGCAGTTCTTC. Encoded protein: CASRRESSYNEQFF.

The chain carries TRBV19 and TRBJ2-7; D remains ambiguous. Between the trimmed V and J ends, which lost 3 bases and 6 bases, there was a span of 15 bases. Germline V gene lookup returns CDR1 LNHDA and CDR2 SQIVND (reference sequence). The CDR3 has 14 amino acids. The CDR3 region is CASSMKVWVAEQYV. CDR3 sequence (DNA): TGTGCCAGTAGTATGAAGGTTTGGGTAGCCGAGCAGTACGTC.

The chain joins TRBV2 to TRBJ2-3; 7 bases match TRBD2. Germline CDR1 SNHLY, CDR2 FYNNEI. The CDR3 contains 13 residues. The ends lost 8 bases at V and 5 bases at J; junction bases unmatched: 7. In DNA, the CDR3 is TGTGCCAGCGGCAGCGGGGTGGGAGATACGCAGTATTTT. Protein: CASGSGVGDTQYF.

This clone came up a few times. The gene calls are TRBV7-3 and TRBJ2-5, with 10 bases that match TRBD1. After removal of 5 bases from V and 1 base from J, the junction contained 25 bases not matched to a gene. This CDR3 region has 22 residues. CDR1 is SGHTA, CDR2 FQGTGA, per germline. Here the CDR3 reads CASSPPKAYRDRGEGIQETQYF. The CDR3 coding sequence is TGTGCCAGCAGCCCACCCAAGGCCTACCGGGACAGGGGCGAGGGGATCCAAGAGACCCAGTACTTC.

The rearrangement links TRBV18 to TRBJ1-1, with D perhaps TRBD1 (5 bases). The CDR3 is made up of 13 amino acids. CDR1 and CDR2 (germline): KGHSH, LQKENI. Trimming removed 6 bases at V and 4 bases at J, with 12 bases between. The CDR3 DNA sequence: TGTGCCAGCTCGCCCCAGGGTGGCACTGAAGCTTTCTTT. It encodes CASSPQGGTEAFF. The full variable domain, completed using reference TRBV18 and TRBJ1-1, is NAGVMQNPRHLVRRRGQEARLRCSPMKGHSHVYWYRQLPEEGLKFMVYLQKENIIDESGMPKERFSAEFPKEGPSILRIQQVVRGDSAAYFCASSPQGGTEAFFGQGTRLTVV.